This TCR beta chain was sequenced for a study of cytomegalovirus exposure and HLA in healthy donors. In regard to this clone: Its antigen is not known.

Notes on the study in general: The investigators catalogued some 160 TCR beta chains as cytomegalovirus-associated.

The germline V gene encodes CDR1 SGHRS and CDR2 YFSETQ. V lost 1 base, J lost 8 bases, and 9 bases stayed unmatched. CDR3 length: 15 amino acids. Researchers ran the PCR with 60 Vbeta and 13 Jbeta primers. Assay: immunoSEQ multiplex PCR; the TCRdb copy retains only in-frame clones and omits some. The data contain some 110,000 clones, approximately 80% of them singletons. The chain carries TRBV5-1 and TRBJ2-1; 7 bases fit TRBD2. The TCR comes from a woman younger than 35 in good health and CMV-seropositive. Specimen: PBMCs. This CDR3 is CASSLWSGKIDEQFF. The CDR3 coding sequence is TGCGCCAGCAGCTTGTGGAGCGGGAAGATCGATGAGCAGTTCTTC.